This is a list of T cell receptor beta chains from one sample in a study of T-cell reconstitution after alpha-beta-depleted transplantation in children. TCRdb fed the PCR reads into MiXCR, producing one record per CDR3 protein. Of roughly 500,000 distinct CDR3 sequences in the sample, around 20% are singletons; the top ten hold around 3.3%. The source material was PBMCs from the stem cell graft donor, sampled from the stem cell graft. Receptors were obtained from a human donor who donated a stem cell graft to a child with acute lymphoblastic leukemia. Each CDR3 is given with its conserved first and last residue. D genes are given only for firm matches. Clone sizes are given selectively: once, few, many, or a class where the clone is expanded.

cdr3_nt: TGCGCCAGCAGAGAAAGCGGGAGGTTCACCGGGGAGCTGTTTTTT
cdr3_aa: CASRESGRFTGELFF
v_call: TRBV4-1
d_call: TRBD2
j_call: TRBJ2-2
clone_size: few

cdr3_nt: TGTGCCAGCAGTGGGGACACGTCAACCCACCAAGAGACCCAGTACTTC
cdr3_aa: CASSGDTSTHQETQYF
v_call: TRBV2
d_call: -
j_call: TRBJ2-5
clone_size: few

cdr3_nt: TGCGCCAGCAGCTTGGACGGGGAACCTAATGAAAAACTGTTTTTT
cdr3_aa: CASSLDGEPNEKLFF
v_call: TRBV5-1
d_call: -
j_call: TRBJ1-4
clone_size: -

cdr3_nt: TGCGCCAGCAGCCCTATGCTGGGGACAGGCCTGGAGTATGGCTACACCTTC
cdr3_aa: CASSPMLGTGLEYGYTF
v_call: TRBV5-1
d_call: TRBD1
j_call: TRBJ1-2
clone_size: -

cdr3_nt: TGTGCCAGCAGTTTGGTGCAGGCAGGCTACAATGAGCAGTTCTTC
cdr3_aa: CASSLVQAGYNEQFF
v_call: TRBV12-3/TRBV12-4
d_call: -
j_call: TRBJ2-1
clone_size: few

cdr3_nt: TGTGCCAGCAGTTACTCGAGTCAGATTAATGAGCAGTTCTTC
cdr3_aa: CASSYSSQINEQFF
v_call: TRBV6-5
d_call: -
j_call: TRBJ2-1
clone_size: -

cdr3_nt: TGTGCCAGTAGCGAACCTGGCGGGAGCCAGAACGAGCAGTACTTC
cdr3_aa: CASSEPGGSQNEQYF
v_call: TRBV19
d_call: TRBD2
j_call: TRBJ2-7
clone_size: -

cdr3_nt: TGCAGTGCTAGAACGGGACTAGCGCTCTACGAGCAGTACTTC
cdr3_aa: CSARTGLALYEQYF
v_call: TRBV20-1
d_call: TRBD2
j_call: TRBJ2-7
clone_size: few

cdr3_nt: TGCAGTGCTAGTCTGGTACTAGCGGGATACAATGAGCAGTTCTTC
cdr3_aa: CSASLVLAGYNEQFF
v_call: TRBV20-1
d_call: TRBD2
j_call: TRBJ2-1
clone_size: few

cdr3_nt: TGCGCCAGCACCTCGCCTTTGAGCCCCTATGAGCAGTTCTTC
cdr3_aa: CASTSPLSPYEQFF
v_call: TRBV5-1
d_call: -
j_call: TRBJ2-1
clone_size: few

cdr3_nt: TGTGCCTGGACACACGGGGGCGAAGCTTTCTTT
cdr3_aa: CAWTHGGEAFF
v_call: TRBV30
d_call: -
j_call: TRBJ1-1
clone_size: -

cdr3_nt: TGTGCCAGCAGCTCAGGGTTCATGAACACTGAAGCTTTCTTT
cdr3_aa: CASSSGFMNTEAFF
v_call: TRBV7-3
d_call: -
j_call: TRBJ1-1
clone_size: -

cdr3_nt: TGTGCCAGCAGTTCGATCACCGGGGAGCTGTTTTTT
cdr3_aa: CASSSITGELFF
v_call: TRBV12-3/TRBV12-4
d_call: -
j_call: TRBJ2-2
clone_size: many

cdr3_nt: TGTGCCAGCAGCGTAGCCCCGACAGGCGACAATGAGCAGTTCTTC
cdr3_aa: CASSVAPTGDNEQFF
v_call: TRBV9
d_call: -
j_call: TRBJ2-1
clone_size: few

cdr3_nt: TGTGCCAGCAGTGACTGGGAAGGAGCTGTAGGTCGAAAAGCTTTCTTT
cdr3_aa: CASSDWEGAVGRKAFF
v_call: TRBV6-4
d_call: -
j_call: TRBJ1-1
clone_size: few

cdr3_nt: TGTGCCAGCAGTTACTCGGGCGGGAGCGTCTACAATGAGCAGTTCTTC
cdr3_aa: CASSYSGGSVYNEQFF
v_call: TRBV6-5
d_call: TRBD2
j_call: TRBJ2-1
clone_size: -

cdr3_nt: TGTGCCAGCAGCCACGGGGGTGGCGGACCTGGGGATGAGCAGTTCTTC
cdr3_aa: CASSHGGGGPGDEQFF
v_call: TRBV3-1
d_call: -
j_call: TRBJ2-1
clone_size: many

cdr3_nt: TGCAGTGCTAGAGATAGCCCAGCGGGAGTCGACTCCTACGAGCAGTACTTC
cdr3_aa: CSARDSPAGVDSYEQYF
v_call: TRBV20-1
d_call: TRBD2
j_call: TRBJ2-7
clone_size: few

cdr3_nt: TGTGCCAGCAGCCTATCGGCAGCAAACTATGGCTACACCTTC
cdr3_aa: CASSLSAANYGYTF
v_call: TRBV7-3
d_call: -
j_call: TRBJ1-2
clone_size: -

cdr3_nt: TGCGCCAGCAGCTGGACTAGCTCCGCCTACGAGCAGTACTTC
cdr3_aa: CASSWTSSAYEQYF
v_call: TRBV4-1
d_call: TRBD2
j_call: TRBJ2-7
clone_size: -

cdr3_nt: TGTGCCAGCAGCGTACACGCTAGCGGGCCTGTCGATACGCAGTATTTT
cdr3_aa: CASSVHASGPVDTQYF
v_call: TRBV7-9
d_call: TRBD2
j_call: TRBJ2-3
clone_size: -

cdr3_nt: TGTGCCAGCAGCACCGGGGGGAACTATGGCTACACCTTC
cdr3_aa: CASSTGGNYGYTF
v_call: TRBV9
d_call: -
j_call: TRBJ1-2
clone_size: few

cdr3_nt: TGTGCCAGCAGCTTAAGGGCTAGCGGGAAGTTCTTC
cdr3_aa: CASSLRASGKFF
v_call: TRBV7-9
d_call: TRBD2
j_call: TRBJ2-1
clone_size: few

cdr3_nt: TGTGCCAGCAGCCAAGTGCCTAGCGGGAGGTACGAGCAGTACTTC
cdr3_aa: CASSQVPSGRYEQYF
v_call: TRBV4-2
d_call: TRBD2
j_call: TRBJ2-7
clone_size: few

cdr3_nt: TGTGCCAGCACCGGACCCTACCCTAACGAGCAGTACTTC
cdr3_aa: CASTGPYPNEQYF
v_call: TRBV28
d_call: -
j_call: TRBJ2-7
clone_size: many

cdr3_nt: TGTGCCAGCAGCTTTTCTGGGAGCAAGTACAATGAGCAGTTCTTC
cdr3_aa: CASSFSGSKYNEQFF
v_call: TRBV7-9
d_call: -
j_call: TRBJ2-1
clone_size: few

cdr3_nt: TGTGCCATCAGCCCCAGGGACCACGAGCAGTACTTC
cdr3_aa: CAISPRDHEQYF
v_call: TRBV10-3
d_call: -
j_call: TRBJ2-7
clone_size: -

cdr3_nt: TGTGCCAGCAGTGAATCCCGGGCAGGGGGCACGGCAGATACGCAGTATTTT
cdr3_aa: CASSESRAGGTADTQYF
v_call: TRBV25-1
d_call: TRBD1
j_call: TRBJ2-3
clone_size: -

cdr3_nt: TGTGCCACCGAAGGGGGCACCTACAATGAGCAGTTCTTC
cdr3_aa: CATEGGTYNEQFF
v_call: TRBV10-3
d_call: TRBD1
j_call: TRBJ2-1
clone_size: few

cdr3_nt: TGCGCCAGCAGTGCCAGCGGGAGGGCCGAGTACGAGCAGTACTTC
cdr3_aa: CASSASGRAEYEQYF
v_call: TRBV4-1
d_call: TRBD2
j_call: TRBJ2-7
clone_size: -

cdr3_nt: TGTGCCAGCAGCAAAGCCTTGACACGTAGGGAGACCCAGTACTTC
cdr3_aa: CASSKALTRRETQYF
v_call: TRBV21-1
d_call: -
j_call: TRBJ2-5
clone_size: few

cdr3_nt: TGTGCCAGCAGCTTGGTCGCAGAACCTAATGAAAAACTGTTTTTT
cdr3_aa: CASSLVAEPNEKLFF
v_call: TRBV5-6
d_call: -
j_call: TRBJ1-4
clone_size: -

cdr3_nt: TGCAGTGCCCGGGACAGCACCTACGAGCAGTACTTC
cdr3_aa: CSARDSTYEQYF
v_call: TRBV20-1
d_call: TRBD1
j_call: TRBJ2-7
clone_size: -